The 11 T cell receptor beta chains below were found in one sample sequenced in a study of OX40 agonist ivuxolimab in advanced cancers. Sequencing used immunoSEQ multiplex PCR; TCRdb keeps in-frame clones, though not all of them. The table records tens of thousands of clones, about 87% of them present only once. Specimen: CD4+ or CD8+ T cells sorted from blood, collected in a trial of the OX40 agonist ivuxolimab. These receptors were obtained from an adult with an advanced solid tumor such as melanoma, head and neck, liver or kidney cancer.

The rearrangement uses TRBV19 and TRBJ2-1; D is unclear. Germline V lookup: CDR1 LNHDA, CDR2 SQIVND (reference sequence). The CDR3 has 15 residues. V was shortened by 0 bases and J by 0 bases, with 6 bases between the two germline ends. CDR3 amino acids: CASSIDHSSYNEQFF. DNA for the CDR3: TGTGCCAGTAGTATAGATCACTCCTCCTACAATGAGCAGTTCTTC.

This chain connects TRBV7-6 to TRBJ1-1, with D perhaps TRBD1 (6 bases). Trimming cost V 5 bases and J 1 base, with 11 bases left between them. The germline CDR1 and CDR2 sequences are SGHVS and FNYEAQ. CDR3 size: 14 residues. As DNA, the CDR3 is TGTGCCAGCAGCCCGCAACAGGGGAACACTGAAGCTTTCTTT. Its translation: CASSPQQGNTEAFF.

This chain joins TRBV5-1 and TRBJ1-5; D uncertain. Trimming removed 3 bases at V and 7 bases at J, with 11 bases between. Per germline, CDR1 SGHRS and CDR2 YFSETQ. This CDR3 is 13 amino acids long. CDR3 DNA: TGCGCCAGCAGCTCCGACCCCGACCAGCCCCAGCATTTT. This encodes CASSSDPDQPQHF. Full variable domain (outside the CDR3, taken from reference TRBV5-1 and TRBJ1-5): KAGVTQTPRYLIKTRGQQVTLSCSPISGHRSVSWYQQTPGQGLQFLFEYFSETQRNKGNFPGRFSGRQFSNSRSEMNVSTLELGDSALYLCASSSDPDQPQHFGDGTRLSIL.

This sequence joins TRBV5-1 and TRBJ2-7; 10 bases fit TRBD1. Germline CDR1 SGHRS, CDR2 YFSETQ. The junction had 9 bases not matched to a gene; V was cut back by 4 bases and J by 5 bases. The CDR3 consists of 15 residues. Written as DNA, the CDR3 is TGCGCCAGCAGCCAGCAGGGGGGACAGGGGAACGAGCAGTACTTC. Its translation is CASSQQGGQGNEQYF.

CDR3 sequence: CASSSTGYEQYF. CDR3 nucleotide sequence: TGTGCCAGCAGTTCGACCGGATACGAGCAGTACTTC. The J gene is TRBJ2-7, the V gene TRBV6-5; D not resolved. The V end was cut by 4 bases, the J end by 4 bases, with 8 bases between. Germline CDR1 and CDR2: MNHEY and SVGAGI. This CDR3 contains 12 residues.

The V gene is TRBV7-2, the J gene TRBJ1-5, with a possible D match to TRBD1 (5 bases). This CDR3 has 13 residues. Trimming cost V 0 bases and J 5 bases, with 5 bases left between them. The germline gives CDR1 SGHTA, CDR2 FQGNSA. CDR3 amino acids: CASSLARDQPQHF. The CDR3 nucleotides are TGTGCCAGCAGCTTAGCCAGGGATCAGCCCCAGCATTTT.

This clone was detected only once. The chain couples TRBV5-4 to TRBJ2-2; 11 bases match TRBD2. CDR3 length: 15 amino acids. Germline loops: CDR1 SGHNT, CDR2 YYREEE (reference sequence). With V trimmed by 2 bases and J by 5 bases, 2 bases remained unmatched. The CDR3 is CASSFLAGGTGELFF. The CDR3 nucleotides are TGTGCCAGCAGCTTCCTAGCGGGGGGTACCGGGGAGCTGTTTTTT.

The chain carries TRBV5-1 and TRBJ2-3; D remains unclear. The germline gives CDR1 SGHRS, CDR2 YFSETQ. The CDR3 has 15 amino acids. V lost 0 bases, J lost 2 bases, and 10 bases lay in between. The CDR3 sequence is CASSLGGSNTDTQYF. CDR3 nucleotides: TGCGCCAGCAGCTTGGGAGGTAGTAACACAGATACGCAGTATTTT.

In its sample, this clone was seen a few times. CDR3 nucleotide sequence: TGTGCCAGCACCTCAGGGGGGTATGGCTACACCTTC. This gives the protein CASTSGGYGYTF. This rearrangement joins TRBV28 to TRBJ1-2; 7 bases are shared with TRBD1. The CDR3 is 12 residues long. Germline CDR1 MDHEN, CDR2 SYDVKM. J lost 5 bases, V lost 7 bases, and 4 bases had no gene match.

The rearrangement links TRBV20-1 to TRBJ2-7; the D gene could be TRBD1 or TRBD2 (5 bases each). The V gene lost 6 bases and the J gene lost 9 bases, with 15 bases spanning the gap. In germline, CDR1 is DFQATT, CDR2 SNEGSKA (reference sequence). This CDR3 spans 11 amino acids. The CDR3: CSAPEYGAQYF. Written as DNA, the CDR3 is TGCAGTGCCCCAGAGTACGGGGCGCAGTACTTC.

The J gene is TRBJ2-3, the V gene TRBV4-1; D is unclear. This CDR3 contains 14 residues. Germline CDR1 MGHRA, CDR2 YSYEKL. V dropped 1 base and J dropped 3 bases, with 8 bases sitting between them. The DNA of the CDR3 is TGCGCCAGCAGCCAAGGTCCCCGGACAGATACGCAGTATTTT. Translating gives CASSQGPRTDTQYF.